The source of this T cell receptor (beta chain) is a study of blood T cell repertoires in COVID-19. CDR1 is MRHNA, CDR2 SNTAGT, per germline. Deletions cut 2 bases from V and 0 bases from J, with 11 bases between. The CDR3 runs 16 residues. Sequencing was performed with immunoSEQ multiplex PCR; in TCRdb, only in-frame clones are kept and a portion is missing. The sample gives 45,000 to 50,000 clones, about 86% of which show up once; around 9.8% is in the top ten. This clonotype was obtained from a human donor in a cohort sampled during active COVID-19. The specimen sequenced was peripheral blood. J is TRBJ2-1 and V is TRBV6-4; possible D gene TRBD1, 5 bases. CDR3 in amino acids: CASSDPQGSSYNEQFF. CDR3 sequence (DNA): TGTGCCAGCAGTGACCCCCAGGGTAGCTCCTACAATGAGCAGTTCTTC.